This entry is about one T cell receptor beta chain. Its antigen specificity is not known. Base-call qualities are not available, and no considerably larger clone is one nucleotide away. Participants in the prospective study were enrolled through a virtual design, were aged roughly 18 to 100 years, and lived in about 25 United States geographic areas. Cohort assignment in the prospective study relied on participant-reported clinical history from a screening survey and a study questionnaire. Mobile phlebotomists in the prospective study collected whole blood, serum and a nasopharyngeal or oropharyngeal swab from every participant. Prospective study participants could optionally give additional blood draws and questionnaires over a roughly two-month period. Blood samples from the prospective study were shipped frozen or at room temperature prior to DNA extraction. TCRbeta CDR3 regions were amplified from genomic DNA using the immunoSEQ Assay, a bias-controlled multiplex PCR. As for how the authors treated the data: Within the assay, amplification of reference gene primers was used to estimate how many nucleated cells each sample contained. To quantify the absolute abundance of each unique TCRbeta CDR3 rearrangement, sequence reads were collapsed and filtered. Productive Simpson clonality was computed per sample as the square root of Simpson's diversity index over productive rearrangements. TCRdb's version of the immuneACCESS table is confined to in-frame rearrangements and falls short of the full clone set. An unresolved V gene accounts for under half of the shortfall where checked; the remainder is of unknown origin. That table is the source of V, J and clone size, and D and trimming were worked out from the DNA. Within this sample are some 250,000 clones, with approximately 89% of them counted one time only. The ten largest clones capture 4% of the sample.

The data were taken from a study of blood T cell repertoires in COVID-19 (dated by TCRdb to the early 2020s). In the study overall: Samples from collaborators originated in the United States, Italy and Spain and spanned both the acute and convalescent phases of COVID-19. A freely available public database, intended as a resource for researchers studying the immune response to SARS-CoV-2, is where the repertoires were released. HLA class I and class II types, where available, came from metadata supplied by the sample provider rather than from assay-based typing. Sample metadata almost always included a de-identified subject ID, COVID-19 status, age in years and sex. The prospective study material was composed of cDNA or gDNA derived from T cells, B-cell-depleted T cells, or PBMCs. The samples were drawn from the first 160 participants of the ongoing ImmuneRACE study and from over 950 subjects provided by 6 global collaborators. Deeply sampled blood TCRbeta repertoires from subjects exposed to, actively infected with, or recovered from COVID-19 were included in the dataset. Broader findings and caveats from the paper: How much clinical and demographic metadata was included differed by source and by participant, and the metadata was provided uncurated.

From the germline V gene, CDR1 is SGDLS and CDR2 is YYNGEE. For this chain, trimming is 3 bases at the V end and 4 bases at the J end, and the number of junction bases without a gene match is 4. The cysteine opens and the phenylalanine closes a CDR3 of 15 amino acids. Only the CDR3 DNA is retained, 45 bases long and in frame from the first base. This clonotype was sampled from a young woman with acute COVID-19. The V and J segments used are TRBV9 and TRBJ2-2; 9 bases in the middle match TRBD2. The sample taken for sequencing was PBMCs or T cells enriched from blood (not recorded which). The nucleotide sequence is TGTGCCAGCAGCGGGCGGGGGGGCCCCACCGGGGAGCTGTTTTTT. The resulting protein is CASSGRGGPTGELFF.